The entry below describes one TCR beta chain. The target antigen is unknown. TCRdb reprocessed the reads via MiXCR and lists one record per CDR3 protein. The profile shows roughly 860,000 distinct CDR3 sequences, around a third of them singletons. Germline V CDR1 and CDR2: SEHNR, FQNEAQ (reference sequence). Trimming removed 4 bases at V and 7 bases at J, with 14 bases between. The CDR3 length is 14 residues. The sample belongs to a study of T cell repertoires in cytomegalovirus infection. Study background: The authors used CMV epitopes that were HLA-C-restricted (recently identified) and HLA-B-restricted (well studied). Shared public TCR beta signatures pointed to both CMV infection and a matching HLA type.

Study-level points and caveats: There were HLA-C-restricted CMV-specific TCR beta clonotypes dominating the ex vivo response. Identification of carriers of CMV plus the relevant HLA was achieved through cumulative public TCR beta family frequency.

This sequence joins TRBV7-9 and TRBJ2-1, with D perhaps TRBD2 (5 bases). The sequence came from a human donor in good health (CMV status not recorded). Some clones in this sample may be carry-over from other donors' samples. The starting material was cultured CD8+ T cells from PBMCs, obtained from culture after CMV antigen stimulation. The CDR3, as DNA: TGTGCCAGCAGCTCCCCTCGGGGAGAGAATGAGCAGTTCTTC. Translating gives CASSSPRGENEQFF.